These 21 T cell receptor beta chains originate from one sample sequenced in a study of shared clonotypes between healthy human individuals. The table came from immunoSEQ multiplex PCR; TCRdb's copy has only in-frame clones and leaves some out. The table lists 2 million or so clones, roughly 94% of them singletons. The specimen was naive CD4+ T cells sorted from blood. The subset: CD45RA+ positively selected. These receptors all come from a man aged 18 to 29 in good health.

The chain recombines TRBV7-9 with TRBJ1-4; TRBD1 matches 8 bases. CDR1 is SEHNR and CDR2 is FQNEAQ in the germline V gene (reference sequence). The CDR3 runs 16 residues. J gave up 7 bases and V 2 bases, and 9 bases lay outside the gene matches. CDR3 sequence (DNA): TGTGCCAGCAGCTTAACTCCAGGACAGGGTAGTGAAAAACTGTTTTTT. Translated, it gives CASSLTPGQGSEKLFF.

The chain joins TRBV27 to TRBJ1-3; 7 bases are shared with TRBD1. CDR1 is MNHEY, CDR2 SMNVEV, per germline (reference sequence). The J segment lost 6 bases and the V segment lost 6 bases, leaving 8 bases of the junction unmatched. This CDR3 spans 14 amino acids. The CDR3 reads CASRSGQVLNTIYF. The CDR3 DNA sequence: TGTGCCAGCAGATCCGGACAGGTTTTAAACACCATATATTTT.

The chain couples TRBV1 to TRBJ1-4. TRBV1 is given as a pseudogene. There are 19 residues in the CDR3. The CDR3 spells CTSSQEGRRGVGDNEKLFF. Written as DNA, the CDR3 is TGCACCAGCAGCCAAGAAGGTAGGCGGGGCGTCGGGGATAATGAAAAACTGTTTTTT.

This clone has just one count. This rearrangement joins TRBV28 to TRBJ2-7; 13 bases fit TRBD2. The CDR3 contains 16 residues. Germline V CDR1 and CDR2: MDHEN, SYDVKM. The trim removed 6 bases at V and 3 bases at J, leaving 8 bases unmatched. The CDR3 DNA follows: TGTGCCAGCAGCTCCGGACTAGCGGGGGCACACTACGAGCAGTACTTC. This translates into CASSSGLAGAHYEQYF.

This chain links TRBV19 with TRBJ1-4; 7 bases map to TRBD1. The length of the CDR3 is 14 residues. The V gene's germline CDR1 is LNHDA and CDR2 SQIVND (reference sequence). Trimming removed 4 bases from V and 8 bases from J; junction bases left unmatched: 7. In nucleotides, the CDR3 is TGTGCCAGTAGTACGACAGGGAGGAAAGAAAAACTGTTTTTT. Protein: CASSTTGRKEKLFF.

The rearrangement joins TRBV7-6 to TRBJ2-5; D is unclear. CDR3 length: 14 residues. V was pared by 3 bases and J by 3 bases, with 11 bases between. The germline CDR1 and CDR2 sequences are SGHVS and FNYEAQ. CDR3 region: CASSFRLTKETQYF. The CDR3 DNA is TGTGCCAGCAGCTTTCGACTTACGAAAGAGACCCAGTACTTC.

The gene calls are TRBV10-3 and TRBJ1-2, with D possibly TRBD1 on 5 matching bases. V lost 2 bases to trimming and J lost 4 bases, with 11 bases between them. The CDR3 consists of 14 residues. The germline V gene encodes CDR1 ENHRY and CDR2 SYGVKD. The CDR3 DNA sequence: TGTGCCATCAGTGAGAGGGAGACAGTCTATGGCTACACCTTC. Amino acid sequence: CAISERETVYGYTF.

This chain connects TRBV18 to TRBJ1-2; a possible D gene is TRBD1 (5 bases). The CDR3 sequence is 14 residues long. Germline V CDR1 and CDR2: KGHSH, LQKENI. V was shortened by 3 bases and J by 3 bases, with 11 bases between the two germline ends. CDR3 protein: CASSPGDGDYGYTF. Written as DNA, the CDR3 is TGTGCCAGCTCACCCGGGGACGGTGACTATGGCTACACCTTC.

V gene TRBV5-1 combines with J gene TRBJ2-7; TRBD1 or TRBD2 may be the D gene (6 bases each). This CDR3 has 18 amino acids. V was clipped by 2 bases and J by 0 bases, with 21 bases between them. CDR1 SGHRS and CDR2 YFSETQ come from the germline V gene. CDR3 sequence reads: CASSLGLQGRTNSYEQYF. The CDR3 DNA sequence: TGCGCCAGCAGCTTAGGACTACAGGGAAGGACTAACTCCTACGAGCAGTACTTC.

About this clone: Different DNA sequences within this sample yield the same CDR3. This chain uses TRBV18 with TRBJ2-7; D ambiguous. Trimming pared 2 bases from V and 0 bases from J, leaving 2 bases between. The CDR3 consists of 12 residues. Germline CDR1 reads KGHSH; CDR2 reads LQKENI. The CDR3 coding sequence is TGTGCCAGCTCACCAGCCTCCTACGAGCAGTACTTC. Residues: CASSPASYEQYF.

The chain couples TRBV28 to TRBJ2-7; 7 bases line up with TRBD2. The CDR3 totals 12 residues. Germline V gives CDR1 MDHEN, CDR2 SYDVKM. V dropped 2 bases and J dropped 6; count of bases not matched to a gene: 1. CDR3 residues: CASSLGRVEQYF. In nucleotides, the CDR3 is TGTGCCAGCAGTTTAGGGAGGGTCGAGCAGTACTTC.

The chain employs TRBV18 and TRBJ2-3, with unresolved D. V lost 0 bases to trimming and J lost 2 bases, with 9 bases between them. The CDR3 is 15 residues long. Germline CDR1 and CDR2: KGHSH and LQKENI. The CDR3 region is CASSPPASTTDTQYF. The CDR3 nucleotides read TGTGCCAGCTCACCACCAGCGTCCACCACAGATACGCAGTATTTT.

The chain carries TRBV10-3 and TRBJ1-2, with 9 bases aligning to TRBD1. Per germline, CDR1 ENHRY and CDR2 SYGVKD. The V and J ends lost 5 bases and 13 bases, in that order; junction bases with no gene match: 11. The length of the CDR3 is 13 residues. The CDR3 reads CAISLGLQGAFTF. DNA of the CDR3: TGTGCCATCAGTCTAGGGTTACAGGGGGCGTTCACCTTC.

The chain employs TRBV6-5 and TRBJ1-1; TRBD1 agrees at 9 bases. The CDR3 runs to 14 residues. CDR1 is MNHEY and CDR2 is SVGAGI in the germline V gene. V shed 2 bases, J shed 8 bases, and the junction held 6 bases outside the gene matches. CDR3 in DNA: TGTGCCAGCAGTTACGGAGGGACAGGGATCGAAGCTTTCTTT. This gives the protein CASSYGGTGIEAFF.

The chain recombines TRBV9 with TRBJ2-7; D perhaps matches TRBD1 (6 bases). Germline V gene sequence: CDR1 SGDLS, CDR2 YYNGEE. Trimming removed 4 bases from V and 5 bases from J, with 16 bases in between. CDR3 length: 14 amino acids. The DNA for the CDR3 is TGTGCCAGCAGCCCCAGGGGATTACTCAACGAGCAGTACTTC. Translated: CASSPRGLLNEQYF.

The rearrangement joins TRBV27 to TRBJ2-7; tentatively, D is TRBD1 (6 bases). CDR3 length equals 15 residues. V lost 5 bases to trimming and J lost 3 bases, with 17 bases between them. Germline CDR1 MNHEY, CDR2 SMNVEV (reference sequence). The CDR3 DNA sequence: TGTGCCAGCAGTCCACGGGACAAGGGGGACTACGAGCAGTACTTC. Protein: CASSPRDKGDYEQYF.

The chain combines TRBV7-2 with TRBJ2-7; 9 nucleotides agree with TRBD2. This CDR3 is 14 amino acids long. Germline V gene data show CDR1 as SGHTA and CDR2 as FQGNSA. V trimming: 5 bases; J trimming: 5 bases; junction bases outside the gene matches: 7. CDR3 residues: CASSLSGSAHEQYF. The CDR3 coding sequence is TGTGCCAGCAGCCTTAGCGGGAGTGCCCACGAGCAGTACTTC. Full variable domain (missing parts from reference TRBV7-2 and TRBJ2-7): GAGVSQSPSNKVTEKGKDVELRCDPISGHTALYWYRQSLGQGLEFLIYFQGNSAPDKSGLPSDRFSAERTGGSVSTLTIQRTQQEDSAVYLCASSLSGSAHEQYFGPGTRLTVT.

The V call is TRBV30, the J call TRBJ2-7, with 7 bases identical to TRBD2. The CDR3 contains 11 residues. V lost 7 bases and J lost 2; bases outside the gene matches: 2. Per germline, CDR1 GTSNPN and CDR2 SVGIG (reference sequence). The CDR3 sequence: CALRGAYEQYF. The DNA for the CDR3 is TGTGCCTTACGGGGGGCCTACGAGCAGTACTTC.

The chain links TRBV27 to TRBJ1-2, with 7 bases matching TRBD1. The CDR3 contains 15 residues. CDR1 is MNHEY and CDR2 is SMNVEV in the germline V gene (reference sequence). V shed 4 bases, J shed 4 bases, and the junction held 9 bases outside the gene matches. CDR3 residues: CASSSVPGTVYGYTF. The CDR3 coding sequence is TGTGCCAGCAGTTCAGTGCCCGGGACAGTCTATGGCTACACCTTC.

The V gene is TRBV2, the J gene TRBJ1-1, with no clear D. The CDR3 runs 15 residues. Germline loops: CDR1 SNHLY, CDR2 FYNNEI. The V gene lost 3 bases and the J gene lost 4 bases, with 15 bases spanning the gap. CDR3 DNA sequence: TGTGCCAGCAGTGAGGAGGGTGGCGGGCGCACTGAAGCTTTCTTT. Its protein product is CASSEEGGGRTEAFF.

The J gene is TRBJ1-2, the V gene TRBV18; D unclear. Deletions cut 4 bases from V and 1 base from J, with 10 bases between. Germline lookup yields CDR1 KGHSH and CDR2 LQKENI. This CDR3 has 14 residues. In DNA form, the CDR3 reads TGTGCCAGCTCACGCCCGGTTATTAACTATGGCTACACCTTC. The encoded protein is CASSRPVINYGYTF. The whole variable domain, filled in from reference TRBV18 and TRBJ1-2, reads NAGVMQNPRHLVRRRGQEARLRCSPMKGHSHVYWYRQLPEEGLKFMVYLQKENIIDESGMPKERFSAEFPKEGPSILRIQQVVRGDSAAYFCASSRPVINYGYTFGSGTRLTVV.